A selection of T cell receptor beta chains follows, all from one sample in a study of blood T cell repertoires in COVID-19. Repertoires were generated with immunoSEQ multiplex PCR, while TCRdb's copy carries only in-frame clones and drops some. The data show about 280,000 clones, 83% seen once. The specimen was peripheral blood. The receptor source for this set is a woman aged 45-65 years who had recovered from COVID-19. Each CDR3 is given with its conserved first and last residue. A D gene is named only where the DNA matches it firmly. Rows give clone size only sometimes, using once, few, many, or a class for an expanded clone.

V gene	clone size	J gene	D gene	CDR3 protein	CDR3 DNA
TRBV3-1/TRBV3-2	-	TRBJ2-1	TRBD2	CASSQPGAGGSNEQFF	TGTGCCAGCAGCCAACCTGGAGCGGGGGGATCGAATGAGCAGTTCTTC
TRBV6-5	-	TRBJ1-5	TRBD1	CASRGQPQKPQHF	TGTGCCAGCAGGGGACAGCCCCAGAAGCCCCAGCATTTT
TRBV6-5	few	TRBJ2-1	TRBD2	CASSPPGLARHEQFF	TGTGCCAGCAGCCCCCCGGGACTAGCTCGCCATGAGCAGTTCTTC
TRBV28	few	TRBJ2-5	-	CASSKSGLQGTQYF	TGTGCCAGCAGTAAGAGCGGTCTACAAGGAACCCAGTACTTC
TRBV5-4	-	TRBJ2-1	TRBD2	CASSLAGSSYNEQFF	TGTGCCAGCAGCCTAGCGGGGAGCTCCTACAATGAGCAGTTCTTC
TRBV18	once	TRBJ2-2	-	CASSTRQGNTGELFF	TGTGCCAGCTCAACCCGGCAGGGAAACACCGGGGAGCTGTTTTTT
TRBV14	-	TRBJ2-7	TRBD2	CASSREPGLAGGFSYEQYF	TGTGCCAGCAGCCGCGAGCCGGGACTAGCGGGGGGGTTCTCCTACGAGCAGTACTTC
TRBV5-4	-	TRBJ2-5	-	CASSSAEGLQETQYF	TGTGCCAGCAGCTCCGCGGAGGGGTTACAAGAGACCCAGTACTTC
TRBV18	-	TRBJ1-5	-	CASSPQEESYQPQHF	TGTGCCAGCTCTCCCCAAGAGGAATCATATCAGCCCCAGCATTTT
TRBV7-9	-	TRBJ1-3	-	CASSLGQGGRGNTIYF	TGTGCCAGCAGCTTAGGGCAGGGAGGACGTGGAAACACCATATATTTT
TRBV19	-	TRBJ2-2	-	CASSLAGTGELFF	TGTGCCAGTAGTCTCGCGGGCACCGGGGAGCTGTTTTTT
TRBV19	-	TRBJ1-5	-	CASSIEGGQNQPQHF	TGTGCCAGTAGTATAGAAGGGGGACAAAATCAGCCCCAGCATTTT
TRBV4-3	-	TRBJ2-5	-	CASSQVEAPQETQYF	TGCGCCAGCAGCCAAGTGGAGGCCCCACAAGAGACCCAGTACTTC
TRBV28	-	TRBJ1-2	-	CASSLWEGSNYGYTF	TGTGCCAGCAGTTTATGGGAGGGGAGCAACTATGGCTACACCTTC
TRBV4-1	-	TRBJ1-5	-	CASSQVDMGLNRSPQHF	TGCGCCAGCAGCCAAGTTGATATGGGACTAAACCGATCGCCCCAGCATTTT
TRBV10-2	-	TRBJ2-7	TRBD1	CASSGRDRGRKEYF	TGCGCCAGCAGTGGCCGGGACAGGGGGCGTAAGGAGTACTTC
TRBV18	-	TRBJ2-7	TRBD2	CASSPPSSGRAVSYEQYF	TGTGCCAGCTCACCACCGAGTAGCGGGAGGGCCGTCTCCTACGAGCAGTACTTC
TRBV3-1/TRBV3-2	-	TRBJ2-1	TRBD2	CASSLGLAGTASYNEQFF	TGTGCCAGCAGCCTAGGGCTAGCGGGAACTGCTTCCTACAATGAGCAGTTCTTC
TRBV19	-	TRBJ2-1	-	CASKSSSPNEQFF	TGTGCCAGTAAGTCTAGCAGCCCCAATGAGCAGTTCTTC
TRBV10-3	-	TRBJ2-1	-	CAISVVAVSYNEQFF	TGTGCCATCAGTGTTGTGGCAGTCTCCTACAATGAGCAGTTCTTC
TRBV4-1	-	TRBJ1-2	TRBD1	CASSQPGQGPSGGGYTF	TGCGCCAGCAGCCAACCGGGACAGGGGCCCTCAGGCGGGGGCTACACCTTC
TRBV27	-	TRBJ2-1	-	CASSLSPRYLRGQFF	TGTGCCAGCAGTTTATCCCCCCGATATCTCAGGGGGCAGTTCTTC
TRBV24-1	-	TRBJ2-2	-	CATTEQRARPSKNTGELFF	TGTGCCACCACCGAGCAAAGAGCCCGTCCTTCGAAGAACACCGGGGAGCTGTTTTTT
TRBV12-3/TRBV12-4	-	TRBJ2-4	-	CVSSFSVDIQYF	TGTGTCAGCAGTTTTTCGGTCGACATTCAGTACTTC
TRBV6-2/TRBV6-3	-	TRBJ2-1	-	CASSLTNNEQFF	TGTGCCAGCAGCCTCACTAACAATGAGCAGTTCTTC
TRBV28	-	TRBJ2-5	-	CASSLGLGGVQETQYF	TGTGCCAGCAGTTTAGGCCTCGGAGGGGTCCAAGAGACCCAGTACTTC
TRBV6-4	-	TRBJ2-3	TRBD2	CASSDSTGGPVDTQYF	TGTGCCAGCAGTGACTCAACGGGAGGGCCGGTAGATACGCAGTATTTT
TRBV28	once	TRBJ1-3	-	CASRKSGGNTIYF	TGTGCCAGCAGGAAATCTGGCGGAAACACCATATATTTT
TRBV7-2	-	TRBJ2-1	TRBD2	CASSLLSRGLAAYNEQFF	TGTGCCAGCAGCTTATTAAGTCGGGGACTAGCGGCCTACAATGAGCAGTTCTTC
TRBV7-9	-	TRBJ2-2	-	CASSLSVGGNTGELFF	TGTGCCAGCAGCTTATCTGTGGGAGGGAACACCGGGGAGCTGTTTTTT
TRBV27	-	TRBJ2-2	TRBD2	CASGLAILPGELFF	TGTGCCAGTGGACTAGCGATTTTACCCGGGGAGCTGTTTTTT
TRBV6-1	few	TRBJ2-3	TRBD2	CASSELAGGPDTQYF	TGTGCCAGCAGTGAACTAGCGGGGGGCCCAGATACGCAGTATTTT
TRBV5-4	-	TRBJ2-2	-	CASSYGGSTAGELFF	TGTGCCAGCAGCTACGGAGGGTCAACGGCCGGGGAGCTGTTTTTT
TRBV10-1	-	TRBJ2-5	-	CASSGFDCDLLQETQYF	TGCGCCAGCAGTGGGTTCGATTGTGACTTGCTTCAAGAGACCCAGTACTTC
TRBV2	-	TRBJ2-7	TRBD2	CASTLASGSYEQYF	TGTGCCAGCACTCTGGCTAGCGGGAGCTACGAGCAGTACTTC
TRBV19	-	TRBJ2-5	-	CASSIGRVETQYF	TGTGCCAGTAGTATCGGCAGGGTAGAGACCCAGTACTTC
TRBV6-5	-	TRBJ1-1	-	CASSYSGGIVSTEAFF	TGTGCCAGCAGTTACTCGGGGGGAATAGTGAGCACTGAAGCTTTCTTT
TRBV6-5	-	TRBJ1-3	-	CASSRQPRSGNTIYF	TGTGCCAGCAGTAGACAGCCTCGCTCTGGAAACACCATATATTTT
TRBV4-2	few	TRBJ2-1	-	CASSQDGLVQFF	TGTGCCAGCAGCCAAGATGGGCTGGTGCAGTTCTTC
TRBV7-9	-	TRBJ2-1	TRBD2	CASIRLAGGNEQFF	TGTGCCAGCATCCGACTAGCGGGGGGTAATGAGCAGTTCTTC
TRBV5-5	-	TRBJ1-6	-	CASSLLRGSSYNSPLHF	TGTGCCAGCAGTCTCCTACGAGGCAGCTCCTATAATTCACCCCTCCACTTT
TRBV9	-	TRBJ2-3	TRBD1	CASSVSTQGAADTQYF	TGTGCCAGCAGCGTATCCACTCAGGGGGCGGCAGATACGCAGTATTTT
TRBV27	-	TRBJ2-7	-	CASNLSPGYEQYF	TGTGCCAGCAACTTGAGTCCAGGCTACGAGCAGTACTTC
TRBV6-6	-	TRBJ2-2	-	CASSSRDNTGELFF	TGTGCCAGCAGTTCCCGGGACAATACCGGGGAGCTGTTTTTT
TRBV28	-	TRBJ1-5	TRBD1	CASSLRSAYTDRDQPQHF	TGTGCCAGCAGTTTACGCTCCGCTTACACCGACAGGGATCAGCCCCAGCATTTT
TRBV7-2	few	TRBJ2-2	-	CASSPSSELITGELFF	TGTGCCAGCAGCCCCTCCTCTGAGCTAATCACCGGGGAGCTGTTTTTT
TRBV7-9	-	TRBJ2-7	TRBD1	CASSPPTGGGPYEQYF	TGTGCCAGCAGCCCACCCACAGGGGGAGGACCTTACGAGCAGTACTTC
TRBV28	-	TRBJ1-1	TRBD1	CASSSSGTGFRAFF	TGTGCCAGCAGTTCCTCAGGGACAGGGTTTAGGGCTTTCTTT
TRBV7-3	-	TRBJ1-5	TRBD1	CASSVDRGRRNQPQHF	TGTGCCAGCAGCGTCGACAGGGGCAGACGCAATCAGCCCCAGCATTTT
TRBV6-5	-	TRBJ2-3	-	CASSYVSPSWGTQYF	TGTGCCAGCAGTTACGTCAGCCCTTCGTGGGGCACGCAGTATTTT
TRBV9	-	TRBJ1-1	TRBD1	CASSVRTGIDTEAFF	TGTGCCAGCAGCGTCAGGACAGGGATTGACACTGAAGCTTTCTTT
TRBV30	-	TRBJ1-1	TRBD1	CACRQGARTEAFF	TGTGCCTGTCGACAGGGGGCGCGTACTGAAGCTTTCTTT
TRBV2	-	TRBJ1-5	-	CASRDSTGNQPQHF	TGTGCCAGCAGGGATTCAACGGGGAATCAGCCCCAGCATTTT
TRBV29-1	-	TRBJ2-2	TRBD1	CSVVGAQGADTGELFF	TGCAGCGTTGTTGGTGCACAGGGGGCGGATACCGGGGAGCTGTTTTTT
TRBV24-1	-	TRBJ2-2	TRBD1	CATSAWTGTTGELFF	TGTGCCACCAGTGCCTGGACAGGGACCACCGGGGAGCTGTTTTTT